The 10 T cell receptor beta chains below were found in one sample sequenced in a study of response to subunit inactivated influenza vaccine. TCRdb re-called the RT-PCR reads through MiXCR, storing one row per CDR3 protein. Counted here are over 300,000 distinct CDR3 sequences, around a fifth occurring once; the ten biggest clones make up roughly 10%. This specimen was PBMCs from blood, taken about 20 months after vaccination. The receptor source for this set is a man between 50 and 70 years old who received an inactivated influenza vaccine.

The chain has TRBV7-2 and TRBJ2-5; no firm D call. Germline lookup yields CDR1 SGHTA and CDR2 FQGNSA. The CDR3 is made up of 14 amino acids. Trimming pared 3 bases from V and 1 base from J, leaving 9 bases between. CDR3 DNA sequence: TGTGCCAGCAGCTTGGAAAGGGCCCAAGAGACCCAGTACTTC. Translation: CASSLERAQETQYF.

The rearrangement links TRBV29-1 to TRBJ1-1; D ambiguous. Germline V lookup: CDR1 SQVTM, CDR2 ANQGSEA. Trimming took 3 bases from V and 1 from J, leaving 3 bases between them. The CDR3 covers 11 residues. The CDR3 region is CSVERNTEAFF. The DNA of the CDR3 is TGCAGCGTTGAGAGGAACACTGAAGCTTTCTTT.

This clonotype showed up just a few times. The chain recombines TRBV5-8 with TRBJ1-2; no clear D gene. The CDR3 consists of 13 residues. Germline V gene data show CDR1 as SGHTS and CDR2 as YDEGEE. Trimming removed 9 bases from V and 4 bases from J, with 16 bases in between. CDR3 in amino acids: CANARLPSYGYTF. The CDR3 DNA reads TGTGCCAACGCCCGGCTTCCATCCTATGGCTACACCTTC.

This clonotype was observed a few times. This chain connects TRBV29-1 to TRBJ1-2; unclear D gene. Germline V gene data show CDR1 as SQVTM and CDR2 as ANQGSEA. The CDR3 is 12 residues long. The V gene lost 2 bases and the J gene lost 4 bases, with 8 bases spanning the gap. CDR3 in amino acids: CSVERQSYGYTF. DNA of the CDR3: TGCAGCGTTGAACGCCAGAGCTATGGCTACACCTTC. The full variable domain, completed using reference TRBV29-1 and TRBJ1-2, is SAVISQKPSRDICQRGTSLTIQCQVDSQVTMMFWYRQQPGQSLTLIATANQGSEATYESGFVIDKFPISRPNLTFSTLTVSNMSPEDSSIYLCSVERQSYGYTFGSGTRLTVV.

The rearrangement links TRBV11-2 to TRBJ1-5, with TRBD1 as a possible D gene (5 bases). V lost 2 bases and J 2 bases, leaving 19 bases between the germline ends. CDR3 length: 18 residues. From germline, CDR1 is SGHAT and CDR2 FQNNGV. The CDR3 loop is CASSLNKHALGGNQPQHF. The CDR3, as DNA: TGTGCCAGCAGCTTAAACAAACACGCCTTGGGGGGCAATCAGCCCCAGCATTTT.

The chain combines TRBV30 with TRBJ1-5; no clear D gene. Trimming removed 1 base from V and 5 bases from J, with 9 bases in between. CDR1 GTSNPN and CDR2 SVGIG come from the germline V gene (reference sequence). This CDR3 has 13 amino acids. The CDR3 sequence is CAWSGGNDQPQHF. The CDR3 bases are TGTGCCTGGAGTGGTGGGAATGATCAGCCCCAGCATTTT.

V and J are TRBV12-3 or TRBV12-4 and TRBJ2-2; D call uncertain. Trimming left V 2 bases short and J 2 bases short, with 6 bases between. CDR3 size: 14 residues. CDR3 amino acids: CASSLPPNTGELFF. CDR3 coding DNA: TGTGCCAGCAGTTTACCACCAAACACCGGGGAGCTGTTTTTT.

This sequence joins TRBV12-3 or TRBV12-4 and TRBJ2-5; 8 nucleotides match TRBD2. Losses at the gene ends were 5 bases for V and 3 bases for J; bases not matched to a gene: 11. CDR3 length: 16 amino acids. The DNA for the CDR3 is TGTGCCAGCAGTCCGGACTCCAGGACTAGCAAAGAGACCCAGTACTTC. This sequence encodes CASSPDSRTSKETQYF.

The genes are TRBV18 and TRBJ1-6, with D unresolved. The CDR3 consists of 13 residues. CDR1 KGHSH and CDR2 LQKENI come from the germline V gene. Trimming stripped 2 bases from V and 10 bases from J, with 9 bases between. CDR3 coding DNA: TGTGCCAGCTCACCAGTGGTGGAATCACCCCTCCACTTT. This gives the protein CASSPVVESPLHF.

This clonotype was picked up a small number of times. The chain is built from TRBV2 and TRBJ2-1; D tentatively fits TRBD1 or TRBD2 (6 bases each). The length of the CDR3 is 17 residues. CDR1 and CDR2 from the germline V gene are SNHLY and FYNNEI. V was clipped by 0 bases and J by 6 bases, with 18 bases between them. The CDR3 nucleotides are TGTGCCAGCAGTGAAGCTTGGTCAGGGGAGGTGGGCAATGAGCAGTTCTTC. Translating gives CASSEAWSGEVGNEQFF.